This T cell receptor (beta chain) was documented in a study of blood T cell repertoires in COVID-19. Across the whole study: COVID-19 samples, acute and convalescent, were from the United States, Italy and Spain. T cells, B-cell-depleted T cells, or PBMCs provided the cDNA or gDNA that served as material.

The CDR3 sequence is 16 residues long. V was clipped by 0 bases and J by 2 bases, with 12 bases between them. In germline, CDR1 is SGHKS, CDR2 YYEKEE (reference sequence). In the original analysis: The assay estimated nucleated cells by amplifying reference gene primers. TCRdb's copy holds only in-frame clones and misses some; the assay was immunoSEQ multiplex PCR. That table supplies the V and J calls and clone size; D and trimming were determined from the DNA. The sample holds 35,000 to 50,000 clones; around 89% are singletons and the top ten take 15% to 19%. This receptor was taken from a man aged 70 or older with active COVID-19. Sequenced material: peripheral blood. The gene calls are TRBV5-5 and TRBJ1-3; tentative D call: TRBD1 (6 bases). The CDR3 DNA follows: TGTGCCAGCAGCTTGGCCGGGGGGGCCGCTGGAAACACCATATATTTT. Translation: CASSLAGGAAGNTIYF.